This T cell receptor (beta chain) was identified during a study of T cell repertoires in cytomegalovirus infection. Whole-study results and caveats: HLA-C-restricted CMV clonotypes gave the most frequent clonotype in two of eight donors.

The V gene's germline CDR1 is MDHEN and CDR2 SYDVKM. The CDR3 sequence is 14 residues long. V dropped 8 bases and J dropped 3; count of bases not matched to a gene: 0. The sample holds a few counts of this clonotype. As yet, its antigen is unknown. TCRdb re-analysed the reads in MiXCR, keeping a single row per CDR3 protein. This table has around 450,000 distinct CDR3 sequences, around 10% appearing once. Material: PBMCs. The chain carries TRBV28 and TRBJ2-2, with 13 bases matching TRBD2. This receptor was obtained from a human donor in good health (CMV status not recorded). Some clones in this sample may be carry-over from other donors' samples. The CDR3 DNA sequence: TGTGCCAGCGGACTAGCGGGGGACACCGGGGAGCTGTTTTTT. As protein: CASGLAGDTGELFF.